These T cell receptor beta chains were read from a single sample in a study of blood T cell repertoires in COVID-19. Measured with immunoSEQ multiplex PCR; TCRdb has only the in-frame clones, and not every one. The sample contains 300,000 to 400,000 clones, around 86% of which appear only once. The sequenced sample was PBMCs or T cells enriched from blood (not recorded which). These receptors all stem from a woman in her forties with acute COVID-19. Both conserved end residues are part of each CDR3. The D gene is left open where the match is weak. Expanded clones are given a class, and other clones once, few, many or no size at all.

V gene	J gene	clone size	D gene	CDR3 protein	CDR3 DNA
TRBV7-6	TRBJ2-7	-	-	CASSSLRTDPAQNNWGDEQYF	TGTGCCAGCAGCTCTCTTAGGACGGATCCGGCGCAAAACAACTGGGGGGACGAGCAGTACTTC
TRBV12-5	TRBJ1-4	once	TRBD1	CASGLAGQGREKLFF	TGTGCTAGTGGTTTGGCTGGACAGGGTCGGGAAAAACTGTTTTTT
TRBV7-2	TRBJ1-6	-	-	CASSPRQVRNSPLHF	TGTGCCAGCAGCCCCCGACAGGTTCGGAATTCACCCCTCCACTTT
TRBV2	TRBJ1-5	-	TRBD1	CASLRDRNQPQHF	TGTGCCAGCCTCCGGGACAGAAATCAGCCCCAGCATTTT
TRBV4-1	TRBJ1-1	-	TRBD1	CASSQMGQGEGTEAFF	TGCGCCAGCAGCCAGATGGGACAGGGGGAAGGCACTGAAGCTTTCTTT
TRBV18	TRBJ2-1	-	-	CASSPKRYSNNEQFF	TGTGCCAGCTCACCAAAACGGTACAGTAACAATGAGCAGTTCTTC
TRBV4-2	TRBJ1-3	-	-	CASSQLGSGNTIYF	TGTGCCAGCAGCCAACTCGGTTCTGGAAACACCATATATTTT
TRBV27	TRBJ2-1	few	-	CASSFRQVFDNEQFF	TGTGCCAGCAGTTTTCGACAGGTATTCGACAATGAGCAGTTCTTC
TRBV7-9	TRBJ1-1	-	TRBD1	CASSLSGTGKAFF	TGTGCCAGCAGCTTATCCGGGACAGGGAAAGCTTTCTTT
TRBV10-3	TRBJ1-5	-	-	CAISESRVDGRLNQPQHF	TGTGCCATCAGTGAGTCAAGGGTCGACGGGAGGCTCAATCAGCCCCAGCATTTT
TRBV28	TRBJ1-5	-	-	CASRPGVGGGQPQHF	TGTGCCAGCAGGCCGGGGGTAGGGGGGGGTCAGCCCCAGCATTTT
TRBV9	TRBJ1-2	-	TRBD1	CASSVQGGGYTF	TGTGCCAGCAGCGTACAGGGGGGCGGCTACACCTTC
TRBV3-1/TRBV3-2	TRBJ1-3	-	-	CASSQALGGEGKAGNTIYF	TGTGCCAGCAGCCAAGCCTTGGGGGGGGAGGGGAAGGCTGGAAACACCATATATTTT
TRBV9	TRBJ1-1	-	TRBD1	CASTSVPPLQGASTEAFF	TGTGCCAGCACCTCTGTCCCCCCCTTACAGGGGGCGAGCACTGAAGCTTTCTTT
TRBV6-2/TRBV6-3	TRBJ2-3	-	TRBD2	CASSYGIAGADTQYF	TGTGCCAGCAGTTACGGAATAGCGGGGGCAGATACGCAGTATTTT
TRBV4-2	TRBJ2-7	-	TRBD2	CASSQEALSGGIPYEQYF	TGTGCCAGCAGCCAAGAGGCCCTTAGCGGGGGGATCCCCTACGAGCAGTACTTC
TRBV9	TRBJ2-5	-	TRBD2	CASSVGTSGGQETQYF	TGTGCCAGCAGCGTAGGGACTAGCGGGGGCCAAGAGACCCAGTACTTC
TRBV18	TRBJ1-1	-	TRBD1	CASSTTGGTEAFF	TGTGCCAGCTCAACGACAGGGGGCACTGAAGCTTTCTTT
TRBV7-2	TRBJ1-2	-	TRBD1	CASSLPGTATTYTF	TGTGCCAGCAGCTTACCCGGGACAGCTACAACCTACACCTTC